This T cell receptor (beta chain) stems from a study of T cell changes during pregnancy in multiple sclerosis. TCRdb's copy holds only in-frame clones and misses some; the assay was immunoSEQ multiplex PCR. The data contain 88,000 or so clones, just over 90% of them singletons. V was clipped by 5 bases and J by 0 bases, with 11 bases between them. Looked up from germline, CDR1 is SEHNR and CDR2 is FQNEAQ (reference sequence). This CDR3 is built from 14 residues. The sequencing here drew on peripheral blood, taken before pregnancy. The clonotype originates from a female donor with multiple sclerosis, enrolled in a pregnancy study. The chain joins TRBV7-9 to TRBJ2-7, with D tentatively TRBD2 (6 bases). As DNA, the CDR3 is TGTGCCAGCAGCCTCCGGACTAACTCCTACGAGCAGTACTTC. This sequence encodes CASSLRTNSYEQYF.